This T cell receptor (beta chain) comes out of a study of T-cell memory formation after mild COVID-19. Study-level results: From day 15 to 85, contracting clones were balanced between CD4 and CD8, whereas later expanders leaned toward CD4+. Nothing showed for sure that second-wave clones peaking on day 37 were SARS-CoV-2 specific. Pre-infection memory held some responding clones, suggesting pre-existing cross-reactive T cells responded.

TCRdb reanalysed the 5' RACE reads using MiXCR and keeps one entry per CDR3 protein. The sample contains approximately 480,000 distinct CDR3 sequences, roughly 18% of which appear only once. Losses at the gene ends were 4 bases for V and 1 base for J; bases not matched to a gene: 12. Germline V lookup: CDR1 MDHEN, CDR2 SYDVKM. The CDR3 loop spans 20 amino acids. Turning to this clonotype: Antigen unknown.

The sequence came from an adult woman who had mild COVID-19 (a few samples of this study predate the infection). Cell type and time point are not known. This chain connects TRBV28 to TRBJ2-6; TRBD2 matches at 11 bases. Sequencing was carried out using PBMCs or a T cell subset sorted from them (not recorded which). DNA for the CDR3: TGTGCCAGCAGTTCGGGACTAGCGGAACTAGTTTTATCTGGGGCCAACGTCCTGACTTTC. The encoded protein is CASSSGLAELVLSGANVLTF.